The next 7 T cell receptor beta chains were all read from a single sample in a study of T cell responses to AZD1222 COVID-19 vaccine. Clones were sequenced by immunoSEQ multiplex PCR, and TCRdb holds only the in-frame ones, with some missing. The sample shows approximately 99,000 clones, roughly 92% of them seen only once. This sample comprised peripheral blood, obtained 28 days after the second AZD1222 dose. These receptors originate from an adult who received the AZD1222 COVID-19 vaccine.

The chain couples TRBV28 to TRBJ1-2; D gene uncertain. This CDR3 contains 11 residues. Per the germline V gene, CDR1 is MDHEN and CDR2 is SYDVKM. V lost 4 bases to trimming and J lost 5 bases, with 5 bases between them. Written as DNA, the CDR3 is TGTGCCAGCAGTTCCGCGTATGGCTACACCTTC. Amino acid sequence: CASSSAYGYTF.

V and J are TRBV4-1 and TRBJ2-7, with 12 bases fitting TRBD2. Germline CDR1 and CDR2: MGHRA and YSYEKL. This CDR3 contains 15 residues. The trim removed 6 bases at V and 7 bases at J, leaving 10 bases unmatched. CDR3 loop: CASSLSLAGGPEQYF. The CDR3 coding sequence is TGCGCCAGCAGTTTAAGCCTAGCGGGAGGGCCAGAGCAGTACTTC.

The rearrangement joins TRBV24-1 to TRBJ2-1; 7 bases map to TRBD1. CDR1 is KGHDR, CDR2 SFDVKD, per germline. CDR3 size: 18 residues. J lost 4 bases, V lost 5 bases, and 16 bases had no gene match. The CDR3 DNA reads TGTGCCACCAGTGGTTTAAGTCCGGGACAGACTATATACAATGAGCAGTTCTTC. This translates into CATSGLSPGQTIYNEQFF.

J is TRBJ2-1 and V is TRBV6-2 or TRBV6-3, with TRBD2 matching over 10 bases. Unmatched junction bases numbered 13, after V lost 6 bases and J lost 5 bases. CDR1 is MNHEY and CDR2 is SVGEGT in the germline V gene. The CDR3 runs to 17 residues. Here the CDR3 DNA reads TGTGCCAGCAGCTTACCGATAATAGCGGGAGGTCACAATGAGCAGTTCTTC. As protein: CASSLPIIAGGHNEQFF.

The chain has TRBV28 and TRBJ1-1; D unclear. The CDR3 is 13 residues long. The germline CDR1 and CDR2 sequences are MDHEN and SYDVKM. The V end was cut by 6 bases, the J end by 5 bases, with 13 bases between. In DNA form, the CDR3 reads TGTGCCAGCAGGAAGCCCAGCGGGACTGAAGCTTTCTTT. This encodes CASRKPSGTEAFF.

V and J are TRBV27 and TRBJ1-3; D ambiguous. V dropped 1 base and J dropped 4 bases, with 14 bases sitting between them. From germline, CDR1 is MNHEY and CDR2 SMNVEV (reference sequence). The CDR3 covers 16 residues. The CDR3 sequence: CASSLLPPTEGNTIYF. Here the CDR3 DNA reads TGTGCCAGCAGTTTATTACCCCCGACGGAGGGAAACACCATATATTTT.

J is TRBJ1-2 and V is TRBV4-3; 12 bases map to TRBD1. CDR3 size: 16 residues. Trimming took 1 base from V and 4 from J; bases not matched to a gene: 4. Germline assignment: CDR1 LGHNA and CDR2 YSLEER. The CDR3 protein is CASSQGDRGHVYGYTF. In DNA, the CDR3 is TGCGCCAGCAGCCAAGGGGACAGGGGGCACGTCTATGGCTACACCTTC.